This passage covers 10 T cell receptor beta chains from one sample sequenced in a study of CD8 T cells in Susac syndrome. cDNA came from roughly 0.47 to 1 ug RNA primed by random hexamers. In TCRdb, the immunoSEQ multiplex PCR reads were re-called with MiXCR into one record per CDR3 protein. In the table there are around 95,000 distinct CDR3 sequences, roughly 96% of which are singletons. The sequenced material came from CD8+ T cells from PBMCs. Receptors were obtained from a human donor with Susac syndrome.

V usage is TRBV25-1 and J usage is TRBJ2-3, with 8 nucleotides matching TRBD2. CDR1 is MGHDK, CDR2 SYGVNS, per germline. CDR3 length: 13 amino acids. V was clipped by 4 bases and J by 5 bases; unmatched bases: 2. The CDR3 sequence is CASSAAGEDTQYF. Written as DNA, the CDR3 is TGTGCCAGCAGTGCAGCGGGGGAAGATACGCAGTATTTT. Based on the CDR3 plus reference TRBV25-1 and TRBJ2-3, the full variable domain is EADIYQTPRYLVIGTGKKITLECSQTMGHDKMYWYQQDPGMELHLIHYSYGVNSTEKGDLSSESTVSRIRTEHFPLTLESARPSHTSQYLCASSAAGEDTQYFGPGTRLTVL.

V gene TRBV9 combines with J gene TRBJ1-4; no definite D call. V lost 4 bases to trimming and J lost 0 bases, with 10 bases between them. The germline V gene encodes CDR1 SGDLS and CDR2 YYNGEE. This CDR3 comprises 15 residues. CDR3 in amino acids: CASSTRGSTNEKLFF. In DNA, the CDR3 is TGTGCCAGCAGCACCCGTGGTTCAACTAATGAAAAACTGTTTTTT.

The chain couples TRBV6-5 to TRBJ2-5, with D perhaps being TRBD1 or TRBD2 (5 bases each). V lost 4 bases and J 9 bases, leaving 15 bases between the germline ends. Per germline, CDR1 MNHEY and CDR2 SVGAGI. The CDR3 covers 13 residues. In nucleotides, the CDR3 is TGTGCCAGCAGTTCCCCGGGACGACGTGCCCAGTACTTC. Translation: CASSSPGRRAQYF.

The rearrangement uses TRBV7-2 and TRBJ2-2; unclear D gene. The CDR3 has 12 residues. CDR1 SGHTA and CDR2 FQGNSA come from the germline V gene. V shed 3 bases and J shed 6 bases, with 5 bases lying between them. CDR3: CASSFFAGELFF. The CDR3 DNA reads TGTGCCAGCAGCTTTTTCGCCGGGGAGCTGTTTTTT. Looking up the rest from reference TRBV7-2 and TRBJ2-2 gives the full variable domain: GAGVSQSPSNKVTEKGKDVELRCDPISGHTALYWYRQSLGQGLEFLIYFQGNSAPDKSGLPSDRFSAERTGGSVSTLTIQRTQQEDSAVYLCASSFFAGELFFGEGSRLTVL.

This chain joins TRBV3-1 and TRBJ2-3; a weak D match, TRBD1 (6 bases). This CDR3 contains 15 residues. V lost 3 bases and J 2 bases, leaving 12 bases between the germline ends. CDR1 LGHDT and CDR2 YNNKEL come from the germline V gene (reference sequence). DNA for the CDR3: TGTGCCAGCAGCCAGGGGGCAGGGCACACAGATACGCAGTATTTT. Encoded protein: CASSQGAGHTDTQYF.

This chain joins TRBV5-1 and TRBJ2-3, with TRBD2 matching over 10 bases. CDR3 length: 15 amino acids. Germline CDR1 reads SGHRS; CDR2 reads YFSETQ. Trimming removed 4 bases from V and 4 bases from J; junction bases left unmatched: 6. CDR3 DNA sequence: TGCGCCAGCAGCGGAAGCGGGGGGGCCGCAGATACGCAGTATTTT. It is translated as CASSGSGGAADTQYF.

As DNA, the CDR3 is TGCAGTGCCACAATCCTCGGGGAAACGCAGTATTTT. Translation gives CSATILGETQYF. The rearrangement links TRBV20-1 to TRBJ2-3; D possibly corresponds to TRBD2 (5 bases). The CDR3 consists of 12 residues. Germline assignment: CDR1 DFQATT and CDR2 SNEGSKA (reference sequence). Trimming cost V 6 bases and J 9 bases, with 16 bases left between them.

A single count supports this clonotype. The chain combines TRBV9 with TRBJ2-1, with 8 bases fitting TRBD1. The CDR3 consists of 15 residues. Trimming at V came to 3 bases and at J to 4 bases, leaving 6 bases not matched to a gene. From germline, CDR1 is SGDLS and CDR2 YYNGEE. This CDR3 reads CASSEGQGPYNEQFF. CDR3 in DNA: TGTGCCAGCAGCGAAGGACAGGGCCCTTACAATGAGCAGTTCTTC.

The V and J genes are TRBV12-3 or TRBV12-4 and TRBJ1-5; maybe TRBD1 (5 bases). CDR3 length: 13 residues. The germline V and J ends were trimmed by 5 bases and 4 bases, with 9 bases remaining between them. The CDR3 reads CASSPDSNQPQHF. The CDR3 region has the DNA TGTGCCAGCAGTCCTGACAGTAATCAGCCCCAGCATTTT.

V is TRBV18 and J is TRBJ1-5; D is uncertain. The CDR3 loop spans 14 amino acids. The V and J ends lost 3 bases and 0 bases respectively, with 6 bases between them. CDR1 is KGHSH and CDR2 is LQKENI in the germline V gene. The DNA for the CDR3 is TGTGCCAGCTCACCGGGTTATAGCAATCAGCCCCAGCATTTT. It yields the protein CASSPGYSNQPQHF.